The 25 T cell receptor beta chains in this list originate from one sample, sequenced in a study of T cell changes during pregnancy in multiple sclerosis. Clones were sequenced by immunoSEQ multiplex PCR, and TCRdb holds only the in-frame ones, with some missing. The sample gives approximately 92,000 clones, about 92% of which show up once; approximately 1.4% is in the top ten. Sequencing was performed on peripheral blood, taken in the first trimester of pregnancy. These receptors originate from a female donor with multiple sclerosis, enrolled in a pregnancy study.

This chain links TRBV18 with TRBJ2-3, with TRBD2 identical over 10 bases. CDR1 is KGHSH and CDR2 is LQKENI in the germline V gene. V shed 3 bases and J 2 bases; nucleotides not matched to a gene: 2. The length of the CDR3 is 15 residues. DNA for the CDR3: TGTGCCAGCTCACCCGGACTAGCGGCCACAGATACGCAGTATTTT. This gives the protein CASSPGLAATDTQYF.

The genes are TRBV28 and TRBJ2-1, with 9 bases that match TRBD2. Germline CDR1 MDHEN, CDR2 SYDVKM. The CDR3 runs to 16 residues. The trim removed 5 bases at V and 2 bases at J, leaving 7 bases unmatched. CDR3 protein: CASSPLAGAPYNEQFF. The CDR3 nucleotides read TGTGCCAGCAGTCCTTTAGCGGGAGCCCCCTACAATGAGCAGTTCTTC.

The genes are TRBV6-5 and TRBJ2-1, with a possible D match to TRBD1 (5 bases). CDR1 and CDR2 from the germline V gene are MNHEY and SVGAGI. The CDR3 sequence is 13 residues long. Trimming shortened V by 0 bases and J by 8 bases, and 8 bases separated the two germline ends. CDR3 amino acids: CASSYSQEYEQFF. CDR3 coding DNA: TGTGCCAGCAGTTACTCACAGGAGTATGAGCAGTTCTTC.

The chain is built from TRBV5-1 and TRBJ1-4; D not resolved. This CDR3 comprises 12 residues. CDR1 and CDR2 (germline): SGHRS, YFSETQ. Deletions cut 4 bases from V and 8 bases from J, with 9 bases between. The chain's CDR3 is CASSREGEKLFF. CDR3 nucleotides: TGCGCCAGCAGCCGGGAAGGGGAAAAACTGTTTTTT.

This clone was seen once. The junction differs from germline at one of its ends, possibly a read error. The chain joins TRBV29-1 to TRBJ2-1; TRBD1 matches 7 bases. From germline, CDR1 is SQVTM and CDR2 ANQGSEA. The CDR3 contains 12 residues. CDR3 nucleotide sequence: TGCAGCGTTGAGATTTCTAGGACAGGCGGGCTCTTC. Translation: CSVEISRTGGLF.

This clone was seen a handful of times. This chain connects TRBV19 to TRBJ1-1; TRBD1 aligns across 7 bases. The V gene's germline CDR1 is LNHDA and CDR2 SQIVND (reference sequence). V shed 5 bases and J 4 bases; nucleotides not matched to a gene: 13. CDR3 length equals 16 residues. The CDR3 coding sequence is TGTGCCAGTAGTCCCAGGGGGACAACAAGGGGCACTGAAGCTTTCTTT. Protein sequence: CASSPRGTTRGTEAFF.

The chain combines TRBV4-2 with TRBJ1-4, with TRBD1 matching 10 bases. Germline-derived CDR1 and CDR2 are LGHNA and YNFKEQ. J gave up 8 bases and V 3 bases, and 6 bases lay outside the gene matches. CDR3 length: 15 residues. In DNA, the CDR3 is TGTGCCAGCAGCCAGGGGACAGGGGAGGGCGAAAAACTGTTTTTT. It codes for CASSQGTGEGEKLFF.

The V call is TRBV4-1, the J call TRBJ1-1; possible D gene TRBD1, 5 bases. The CDR3 is made up of 15 amino acids. V was shortened by 4 bases and J by 1 base, with 13 bases between the two germline ends. Germline CDR1 reads MGHRA; CDR2 reads YSYEKL. CDR3 DNA sequence: TGCGCCAGCAGCCCTCCCGGGGGAGGGAACACTGAAGCTTTCTTT. Amino acid sequence: CASSPPGGGNTEAFF.

Comment on this clone: Additional DNA sequences in this sample encode the identical CDR3. The V call is TRBV19, the J call TRBJ2-7; D possibly corresponds to TRBD1 (5 bases). The V gene lost 3 bases and the J gene lost 0 bases, with 12 bases spanning the gap. This CDR3 is 15 amino acids long. Germline V gene sequence: CDR1 LNHDA, CDR2 SQIVND (reference sequence). CDR3 nucleotides: TGTGCCAGTAGTATCGGTCAGGGAAGCTCCTACGAGCAGTACTTC. Protein: CASSIGQGSSYEQYF.

The chain carries TRBV11-2 and TRBJ1-5; a possible D gene is TRBD1 (5 bases). Germline V gives CDR1 SGHAT, CDR2 FQNNGV. This CDR3 has 15 amino acids. Trimming took off 4 bases at V and 7 bases at J, with 17 bases between the two ends. CDR3 DNA sequence: TGTGCCAGCAGCTCCCTCGCGGGGGTCGGCCAGCCCCAGCATTTT. Its translation: CASSSLAGVGQPQHF.

The V call is TRBV18, the J call TRBJ1-4; the match to TRBD1 covers 7 bases. The germline gives CDR1 KGHSH, CDR2 LQKENI. The V gene end was trimmed by 4 bases and the J gene end by 2 bases; junction bases not matched to a gene: 1. This CDR3 is 14 amino acids long. The CDR3 reads CASSQQGTNEKLFF. DNA for the CDR3: TGTGCCAGCTCACAACAGGGGACTAATGAAAAACTGTTTTTT. The full variable domain, with the rest looked up from reference TRBV18 and TRBJ1-4, is NAGVMQNPRHLVRRRGQEARLRCSPMKGHSHVYWYRQLPEEGLKFMVYLQKENIIDESGMPKERFSAEFPKEGPSILRIQQVVRGDSAAYFCASSQQGTNEKLFFGSGTQLSVL.

The chain uses TRBV5-6 and TRBJ2-7, with TRBD2 matching over 11 bases. Germline trimming cut 4 bases from V and 7 bases from J; bases unmatched to any gene: 10. Germline V gene data show CDR1 as SGHDT and CDR2 as YYEEEE. CDR3 length equals 15 residues. The CDR3 loop is CASSTTSGVHLEQYF. DNA of the CDR3: TGTGCCAGCAGCACGACTAGCGGGGTCCATCTGGAGCAGTACTTC.

The gene calls are TRBV15 and TRBJ1-1, with D unresolved. CDR1 is LNHNV and CDR2 is YYDKDF in the germline V gene (reference sequence). V was clipped by 3 bases and J by 2 bases, with 10 bases between them. This CDR3 has 14 amino acids. The DNA for the CDR3 is TGTGCCACCAGCAGGGGAGATACTAACACTGAAGCTTTCTTT. Translating it yields CATSRGDTNTEAFF. The complete variable domain, with remaining parts taken from reference TRBV15 and TRBJ1-1, reads DAMVIQNPRYQVTQFGKPVTLSCSQTLNHNVMYWYQQKSSQAPKLLFHYYDKDFNNEADTPDNFQSRRPNTSFCFLDIRSPGLGDTAMYLCATSRGDTNTEAFFGQGTRLTVV.

This clone was seen only a few times. The chain employs TRBV19 and TRBJ2-7, with 9 bases aligning to TRBD1. The germline CDR1 and CDR2 sequences are LNHDA and SQIVND (reference sequence). CDR3 size: 13 residues. Trimming cost V 3 bases and J 6 bases; bases outside gene matches: 3. CDR3 sequence reads: CASSIGTGSEQYF. Written as DNA, the CDR3 is TGTGCCAGTAGTATTGGGACAGGGTCCGAGCAGTACTTC.

This chain joins TRBV27 and TRBJ2-5; TRBD1 matches 9 bases. Unmatched junction bases numbered 10, after V lost 0 bases and J lost 2 bases. CDR1 MNHEY and CDR2 SMNVEV come from the germline V gene (reference sequence). The CDR3 has 18 amino acids. The CDR3 spells CASSLSRQGVIGQETQYF. CDR3 bases: TGTGCCAGCAGTTTATCGCGACAGGGGGTTATCGGGCAAGAGACCCAGTACTTC.

J is TRBJ2-2 and V is TRBV5-8; 7 bases align to TRBD1. V lost 1 base and J lost 4; bases outside the gene matches: 4. Germline V gene lookup returns CDR1 SGHTS and CDR2 YDEGEE. The CDR3 covers 15 residues. The CDR3 spells CASSLRGLGTGELFF. The CDR3 region has the DNA TGTGCCAGCAGCTTGAGGGGGCTGGGCACCGGGGAGCTGTTTTTT.

The chain recombines TRBV4-1 with TRBJ1-2, with TRBD1 as a possible D gene (5 bases). Trimming removed 4 bases at V and 3 bases at J, with 18 bases between. Germline loops: CDR1 MGHRA, CDR2 YSYEKL. CDR3 length: 16 amino acids. CDR3 in DNA: TGCGCCAGCAGCCCCAAGATTGGGGGGTGGGACTATGGCTACACCTTC. It encodes CASSPKIGGWDYGYTF.

CDR3 in DNA: TGTGCCAGCAAAGTGTCAGGGGCTAACTATGGCTACACCTTC. It is translated as CASKVSGANYGYTF. This chain joins TRBV28 and TRBJ1-2; weak D call: TRBD1 (6 bases). V lost 7 bases to trimming and J lost 0 bases, with 12 bases between them. Germline lookup yields CDR1 MDHEN and CDR2 SYDVKM. The CDR3 extends over 14 amino acids.

This clone came up once. V gene TRBV11-2 combines with J gene TRBJ2-1; TRBD1 aligns across 7 bases. V gave up 6 bases and J gave up 5 bases; unmatched junction bases: 4. This CDR3 is built from 13 residues. Looked up from germline, CDR1 is SGHAT and CDR2 is FQNNGV. The CDR3 protein is CASSGQANNEQFF. CDR3 coding DNA: TGTGCCAGCAGTGGACAGGCAAACAATGAGCAGTTCTTC.

The J gene is TRBJ2-7, the V gene TRBV6-1; tentative D call: TRBD2 (5 bases). The CDR3 consists of 14 residues. The V and J ends lost 3 bases and 2 bases respectively, with 11 bases between them. Germline CDR1 and CDR2: MNHNS and SASEGT. This CDR3 reads CASSDNTGTYEQYF. The CDR3 coding sequence is TGTGCCAGCAGTGACAATACCGGGACCTACGAGCAGTACTTC.

The CDR3 sequence is CASSAAGGNEKLFF. The CDR3 DNA sequence: TGTGCCAGCAGCGCCGCAGGGGGCAATGAAAAACTGTTTTTT. The V call is TRBV9, the J call TRBJ1-4, with 8 bases lining up with TRBD1. Trimming took 3 bases from V and 5 from J; bases not matched to a gene: 3. The CDR3 length is 14 residues. The germline V gene encodes CDR1 SGDLS and CDR2 YYNGEE.

The genes are TRBV4-1 and TRBJ2-1; TRBD2 matches 10 bases. J lost 6 bases, V lost 4 bases, and 12 bases had no gene match. CDR3 length equals 17 residues. In germline, CDR1 is MGHRA, CDR2 YSYEKL. CDR3 DNA: TGCGCCAGCAGCCGGGGCCTAAGGGCTAGCGGGAGCAATGAGCAGTTCTTC. Translating gives CASSRGLRASGSNEQFF.

The gene calls are TRBV28 and TRBJ2-1, with D perhaps TRBD2 (5 bases). V was cut by 3 bases and J by 8 bases, with 8 bases left in between. Germline CDR1 reads MDHEN; CDR2 reads SYDVKM. The CDR3 consists of 12 residues. For the CDR3, the DNA is TGTGCCAGCAGTTTCCCCGGGGATGAGCAGTTCTTC. Its protein product is CASSFPGDEQFF.

The table lists this clone with a few counts. The chain uses TRBV27 and TRBJ2-7, with TRBD1 matching 7 bases. Germline values: CDR1 MNHEY, CDR2 SMNVEV (reference sequence). The CDR3 runs 12 residues. V dropped 6 bases and J dropped 2; count of bases not matched to a gene: 1. In DNA form, the CDR3 reads TGTGCCAGCAGAACAGGGGCCTACGAGCAGTACTTC. Its protein is CASRTGAYEQYF.

There are a few counts of this clone. The rearrangement links TRBV14 to TRBJ2-1; a weak D match, TRBD2 (5 bases). Deletions cut 0 bases from V and 4 bases from J, with 10 bases between. The germline V gene encodes CDR1 SGHDN and CDR2 FVKESK. This CDR3 comprises 15 residues. CDR3 sequence reads: CASSQERVIYNEQFF. CDR3 bases: TGTGCCAGCAGCCAAGAGCGGGTAATATACAATGAGCAGTTCTTC. The whole variable domain, remainder taken from reference TRBV14 and TRBJ2-1, is EAGVTQFPSHSVIEKGQTVTLRCDPISGHDNLYWYRRVMGKEIKFLLHFVKESKQDESGMPNNRFLAERTGGTYSTLKVQPAELEDSGVYFCASSQERVIYNEQFFGPGTRLTVL.